The 2 T cell receptor beta chains reported below all come from one sample, sequenced in a study of control samples from healthy donors and cancer patients. Here immunoSEQ multiplex PCR was the method, and the copy in TCRdb shows in-frame clones only, minus some. This sample has about 150,000 clones; 85% to 95% occur once, and the top ten carry around 2.2%. Sequenced: blood. These receptors came from a man in his forties or fifties in good health.

The count of this clone is one. At one end, the junction sequence differs from germline, possibly due to a read error. The chain carries TRBV7-7 and TRBJ2-5, with 11 nucleotides matching TRBD2. Germline V gives CDR1 SSHAT, CDR2 FNYEAQ (reference sequence). The CDR3 loop spans 16 amino acids. The CDR3 DNA reads as TGTGCTAGCAGCCCCATCGGGACTAGCGGCGGGGAGACCCAGTACTTC. It specifies CASSPIGTSGGETQYF.

The gene calls are TRBV6-5 and TRBJ2-1; 7 bases fit TRBD2. Trimming cost V 6 bases and J 3 bases; bases outside gene matches: 8. This CDR3 is built from 15 residues. Looked up from germline, CDR1 is MNHEY and CDR2 is SVGAGI. CDR3 sequence: CASSPSTSVYNEQFF. The CDR3, as DNA: TGTGCCAGCAGCCCAAGTACTAGCGTCTACAATGAGCAGTTCTTC.